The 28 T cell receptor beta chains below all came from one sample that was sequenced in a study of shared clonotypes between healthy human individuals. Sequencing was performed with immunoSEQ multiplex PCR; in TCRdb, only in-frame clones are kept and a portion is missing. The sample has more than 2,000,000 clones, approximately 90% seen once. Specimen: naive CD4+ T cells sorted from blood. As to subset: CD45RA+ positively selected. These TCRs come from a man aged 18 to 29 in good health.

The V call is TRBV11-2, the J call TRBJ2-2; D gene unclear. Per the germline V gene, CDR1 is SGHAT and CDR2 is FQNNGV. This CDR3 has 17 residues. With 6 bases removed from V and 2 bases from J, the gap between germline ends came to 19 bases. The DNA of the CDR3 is TGTGCCAGCAGGGACCTGGCCCTACGAGAAAACACCGGGGAGCTGTTTTTT. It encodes CASRDLALRENTGELFF.

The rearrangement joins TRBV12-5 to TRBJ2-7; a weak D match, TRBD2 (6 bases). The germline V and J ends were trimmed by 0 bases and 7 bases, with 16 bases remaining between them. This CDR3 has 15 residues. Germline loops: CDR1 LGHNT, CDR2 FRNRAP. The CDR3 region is CASGLVPGLEEEQYF. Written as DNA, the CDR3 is TGTGCTAGTGGTTTGGTCCCGGGACTTGAGGAAGAGCAGTACTTC.

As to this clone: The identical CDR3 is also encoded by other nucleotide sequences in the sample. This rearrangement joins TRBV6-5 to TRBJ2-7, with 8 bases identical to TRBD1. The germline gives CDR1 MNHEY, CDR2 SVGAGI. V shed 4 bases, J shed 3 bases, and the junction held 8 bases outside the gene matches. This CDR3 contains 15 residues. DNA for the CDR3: TGTGCCAGCAGTTTTACCGGGACAGGAGGCTACGAGCAGTACTTC. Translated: CASSFTGTGGYEQYF.

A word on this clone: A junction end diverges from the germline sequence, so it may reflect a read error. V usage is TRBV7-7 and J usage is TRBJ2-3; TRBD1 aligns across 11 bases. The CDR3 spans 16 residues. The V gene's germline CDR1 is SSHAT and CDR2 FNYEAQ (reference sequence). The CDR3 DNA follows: TGTGCTAGCAGCCCGGGGACAGGGGGAGGCACAGATACGCAGTATTTT. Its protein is CASSPGTGGGTDTQYF.

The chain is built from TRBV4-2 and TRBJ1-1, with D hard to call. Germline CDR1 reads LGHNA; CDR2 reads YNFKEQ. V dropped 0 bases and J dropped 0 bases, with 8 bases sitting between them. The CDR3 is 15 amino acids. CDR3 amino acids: CASSQEVTMNTEAFF. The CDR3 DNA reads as TGTGCCAGCAGCCAAGAAGTCACAATGAACACTGAAGCTTTCTTT.

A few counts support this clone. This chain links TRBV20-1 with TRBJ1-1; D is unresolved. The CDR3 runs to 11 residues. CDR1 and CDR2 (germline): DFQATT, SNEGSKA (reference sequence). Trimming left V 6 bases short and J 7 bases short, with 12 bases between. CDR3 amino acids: CSARIGVEAFF. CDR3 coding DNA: TGCAGTGCGAGAATCGGGGTTGAAGCTTTCTTT.

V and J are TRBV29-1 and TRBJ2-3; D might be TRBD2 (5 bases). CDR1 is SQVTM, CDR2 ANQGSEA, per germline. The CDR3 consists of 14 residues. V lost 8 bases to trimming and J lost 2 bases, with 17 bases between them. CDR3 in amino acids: CSTWTGSYTDTQYF. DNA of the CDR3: TGCAGCACATGGACGGGGTCTTACACAGATACGCAGTATTTT.

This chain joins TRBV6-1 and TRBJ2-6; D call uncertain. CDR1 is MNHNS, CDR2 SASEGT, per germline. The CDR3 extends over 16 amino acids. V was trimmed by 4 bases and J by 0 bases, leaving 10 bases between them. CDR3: CASSGTPSSGANVLTF. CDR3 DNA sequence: TGTGCCAGCAGTGGAACGCCGAGCTCTGGGGCCAACGTCCTGACTTTC.

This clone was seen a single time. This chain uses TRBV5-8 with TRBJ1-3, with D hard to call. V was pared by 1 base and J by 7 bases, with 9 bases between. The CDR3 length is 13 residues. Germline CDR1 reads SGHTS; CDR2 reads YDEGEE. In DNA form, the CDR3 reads TGTGCCAGCAGCTTGTTTTACGGCAACACCATATATTTT. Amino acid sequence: CASSLFYGNTIYF.

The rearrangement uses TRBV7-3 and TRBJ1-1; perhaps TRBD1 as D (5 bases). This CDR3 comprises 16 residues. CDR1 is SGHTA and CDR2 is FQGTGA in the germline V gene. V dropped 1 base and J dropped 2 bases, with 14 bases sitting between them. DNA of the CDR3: TGTGCCAGCAGCTTAATGGGGGGGAATGCTAACACTGAAGCTTTCTTT. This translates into CASSLMGGNANTEAFF.

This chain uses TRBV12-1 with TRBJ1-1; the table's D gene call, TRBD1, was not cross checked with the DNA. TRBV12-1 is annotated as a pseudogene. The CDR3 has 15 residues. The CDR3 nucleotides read TGTGCCAGCAGCTTTGTTCCAGGGTGGATCACTGAAGCTTTCTTT. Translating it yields CASSFVPGWITEAFF.

The CDR3 is CASSLLGRGRAEAFF. The CDR3 bases are TGTGCCAGCAGTTTATTAGGCAGGGGGAGGGCTGAAGCTTTCTTT. The rearrangement links TRBV27 to TRBJ1-1; 7 bases are shared with TRBD1. V was pared by 1 base and J by 6 bases, with 8 bases of the junction left unmatched. CDR3 length: 15 residues. Germline V gene data show CDR1 as MNHEY and CDR2 as SMNVEV (reference sequence).

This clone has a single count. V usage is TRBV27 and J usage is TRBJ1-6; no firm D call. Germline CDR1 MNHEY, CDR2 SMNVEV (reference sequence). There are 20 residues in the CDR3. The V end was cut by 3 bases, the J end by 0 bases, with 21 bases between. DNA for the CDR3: TGTGCCAGCAGTTTGACTCCGGGTCCTCCCTTTAGCTCCTATAATTCACCCCTCCACTTT. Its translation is CASSLTPGPPFSSYNSPLHF.

The CDR3 reads CASSEVGTDDEQYF. DNA of the CDR3: TGTGCCAGCAGTGAAGTCGGGACAGACGACGAGCAGTACTTC. V is TRBV2 and J is TRBJ2-7, with 7 bases lining up with TRBD1. The CDR3 runs 14 residues. Looked up from germline, CDR1 is SNHLY and CDR2 is FYNNEI. Unmatched junction bases numbered 5, after V lost 1 base and J lost 5 bases.

This CDR3 is CASSQLAGVPETQYF. The CDR3 region has the DNA TGCGCCAGCAGCCAGCTAGCGGGGGTCCCAGAGACCCAGTACTTC. The chain employs TRBV4-1 and TRBJ2-5; 10 nucleotides agree with TRBD2. Germline CDR1 is MGHRA and CDR2 is YSYEKL. J gave up 4 bases and V 3 bases, and 5 bases lay outside the gene matches. CDR3 length: 15 residues.

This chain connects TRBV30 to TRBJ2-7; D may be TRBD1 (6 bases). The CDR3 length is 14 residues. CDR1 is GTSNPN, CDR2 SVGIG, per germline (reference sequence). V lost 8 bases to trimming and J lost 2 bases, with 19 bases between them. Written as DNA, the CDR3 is TGTGCCCGTAAATCCGGGACAAATACCTACGAGCAGTACTTC. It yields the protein CARKSGTNTYEQYF.

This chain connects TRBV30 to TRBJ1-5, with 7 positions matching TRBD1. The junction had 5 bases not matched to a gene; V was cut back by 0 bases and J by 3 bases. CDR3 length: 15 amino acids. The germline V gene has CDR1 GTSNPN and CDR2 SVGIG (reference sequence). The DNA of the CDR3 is TGTGCCTGGAGTGTATCGACAGGGTTCAATCAGCCCCAGCATTTT. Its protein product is CAWSVSTGFNQPQHF.

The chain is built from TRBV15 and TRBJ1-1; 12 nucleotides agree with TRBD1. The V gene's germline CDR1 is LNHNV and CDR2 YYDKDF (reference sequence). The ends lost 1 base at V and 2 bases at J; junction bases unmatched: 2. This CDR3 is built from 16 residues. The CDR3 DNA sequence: TGTGCCACCAGCAGAGCCGGGACAGGGGGCAACACTGAAGCTTTCTTT. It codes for CATSRAGTGGNTEAFF.

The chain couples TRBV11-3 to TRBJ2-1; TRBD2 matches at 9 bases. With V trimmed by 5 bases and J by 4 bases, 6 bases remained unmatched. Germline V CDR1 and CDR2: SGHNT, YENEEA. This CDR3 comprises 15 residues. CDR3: CASSALAGPYNEQFF. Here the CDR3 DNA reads TGTGCCAGCAGCGCACTAGCGGGCCCATACAATGAGCAGTTCTTC.

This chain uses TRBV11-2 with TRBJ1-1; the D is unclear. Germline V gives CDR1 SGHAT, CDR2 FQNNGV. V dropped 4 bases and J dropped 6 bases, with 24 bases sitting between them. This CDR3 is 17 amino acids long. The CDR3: CASSSVRSTYISAEAFF. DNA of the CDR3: TGTGCCAGCAGCTCCGTGAGGTCGACTTATATCAGCGCTGAAGCTTTCTTT. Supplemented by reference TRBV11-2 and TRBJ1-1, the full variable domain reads EAGVAQSPRYKIIEKRQSVAFWCNPISGHATLYWYQQILGQGPKLLIQFQNNGVVDDSQLPKDRFSAERLKGVDSTLKIQPAKLEDSAVYLCASSSVRSTYISAEAFFGQGTRLTVV.

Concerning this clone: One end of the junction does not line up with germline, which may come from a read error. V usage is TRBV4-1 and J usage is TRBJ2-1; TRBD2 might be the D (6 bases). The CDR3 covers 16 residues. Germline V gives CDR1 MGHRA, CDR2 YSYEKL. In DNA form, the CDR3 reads TGCGCCAGCAGCCTGGGCTGGGGGGACTCCAACAATGAGCAGTTCTTC. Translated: CASSLGWGDSNNEQFF.

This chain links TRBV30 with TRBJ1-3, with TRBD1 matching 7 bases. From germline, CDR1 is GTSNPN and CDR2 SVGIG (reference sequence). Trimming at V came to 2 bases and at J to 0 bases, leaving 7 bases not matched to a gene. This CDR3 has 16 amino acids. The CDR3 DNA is TGTGCCTGGAGTTCCCGGCAGGGGGGCTCTGGAAACACCATATATTTT. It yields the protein CAWSSRQGGSGNTIYF.

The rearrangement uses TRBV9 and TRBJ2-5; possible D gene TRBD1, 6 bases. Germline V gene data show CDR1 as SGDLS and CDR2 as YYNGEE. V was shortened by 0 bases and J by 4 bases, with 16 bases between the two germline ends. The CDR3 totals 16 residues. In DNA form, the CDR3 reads TGTGCCAGCAGCGTAGAGGCAGGGGCATCGGGAGAGACCCAGTACTTC. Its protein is CASSVEAGASGETQYF.

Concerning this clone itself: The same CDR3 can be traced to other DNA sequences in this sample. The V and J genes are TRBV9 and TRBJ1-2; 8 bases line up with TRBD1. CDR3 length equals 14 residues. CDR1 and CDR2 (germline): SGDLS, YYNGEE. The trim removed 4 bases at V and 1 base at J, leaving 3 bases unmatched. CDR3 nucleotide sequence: TGTGCCAGCAGCCCTGACAGGGGTAACTATGGCTACACCTTC. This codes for CASSPDRGNYGYTF.

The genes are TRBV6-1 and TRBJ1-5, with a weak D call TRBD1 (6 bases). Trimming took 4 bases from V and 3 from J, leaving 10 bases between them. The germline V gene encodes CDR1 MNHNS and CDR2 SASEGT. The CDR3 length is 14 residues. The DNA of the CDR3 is TGTGCCAGCAGTGCAACAGGGTCCAATCAGCCCCAGCATTTT. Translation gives CASSATGSNQPQHF.

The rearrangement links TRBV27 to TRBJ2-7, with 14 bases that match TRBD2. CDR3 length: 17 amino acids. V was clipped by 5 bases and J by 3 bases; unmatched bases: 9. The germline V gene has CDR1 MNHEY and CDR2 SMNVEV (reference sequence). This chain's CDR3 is CASSAIGTSGRLYEQYF. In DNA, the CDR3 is TGTGCCAGCAGTGCCATCGGGACTAGCGGGAGACTCTACGAGCAGTACTTC.

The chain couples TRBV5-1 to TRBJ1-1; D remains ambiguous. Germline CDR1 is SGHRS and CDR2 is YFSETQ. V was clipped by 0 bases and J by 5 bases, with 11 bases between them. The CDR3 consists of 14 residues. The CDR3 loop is CASSLVPEVTEAFF. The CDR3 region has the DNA TGCGCCAGCAGCTTGGTCCCAGAGGTTACTGAAGCTTTCTTT.

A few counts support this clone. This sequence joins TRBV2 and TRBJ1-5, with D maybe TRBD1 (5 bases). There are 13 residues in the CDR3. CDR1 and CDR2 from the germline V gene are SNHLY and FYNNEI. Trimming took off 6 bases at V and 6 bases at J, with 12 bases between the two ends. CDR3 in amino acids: CASRDGGGQPQHF. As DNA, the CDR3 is TGTGCCAGCAGGGATGGGGGAGGTCAGCCCCAGCATTTT.